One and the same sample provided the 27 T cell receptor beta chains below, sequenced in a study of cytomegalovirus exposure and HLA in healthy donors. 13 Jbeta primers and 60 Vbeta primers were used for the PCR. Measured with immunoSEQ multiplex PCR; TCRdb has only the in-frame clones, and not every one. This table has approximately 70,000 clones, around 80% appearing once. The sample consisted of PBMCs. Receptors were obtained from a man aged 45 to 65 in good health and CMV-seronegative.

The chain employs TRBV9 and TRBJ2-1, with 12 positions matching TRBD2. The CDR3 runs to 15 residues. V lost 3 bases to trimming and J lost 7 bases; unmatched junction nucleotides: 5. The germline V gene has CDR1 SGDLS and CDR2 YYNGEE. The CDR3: CASSASGGAGNEQFF. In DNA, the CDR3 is TGTGCCAGCAGCGCTAGCGGGGGGGCCGGGAATGAGCAGTTCTTC.

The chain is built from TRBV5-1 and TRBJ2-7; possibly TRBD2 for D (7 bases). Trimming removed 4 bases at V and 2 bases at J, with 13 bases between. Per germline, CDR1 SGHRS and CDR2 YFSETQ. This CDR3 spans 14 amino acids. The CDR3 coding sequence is TGCGCCAGCAGCACTACAGGGAGGGCCTACGAGCAGTACTTC. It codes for CASSTTGRAYEQYF.

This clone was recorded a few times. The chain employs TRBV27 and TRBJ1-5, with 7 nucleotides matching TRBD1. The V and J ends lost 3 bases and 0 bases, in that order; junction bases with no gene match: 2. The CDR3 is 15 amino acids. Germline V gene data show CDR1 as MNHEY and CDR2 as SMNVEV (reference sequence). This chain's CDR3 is CASSLGTVSNQPQHF. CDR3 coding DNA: TGTGCCAGCAGTTTGGGGACAGTTAGCAATCAGCCCCAGCATTTT.

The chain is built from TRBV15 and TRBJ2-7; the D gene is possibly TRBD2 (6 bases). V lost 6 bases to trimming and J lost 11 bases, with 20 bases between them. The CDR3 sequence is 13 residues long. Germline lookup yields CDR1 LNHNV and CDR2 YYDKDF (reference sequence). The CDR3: CATRRTPYGEEYF. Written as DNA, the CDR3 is TGTGCCACCAGGAGGACTCCCTACGGGGAGGAGTACTTC.

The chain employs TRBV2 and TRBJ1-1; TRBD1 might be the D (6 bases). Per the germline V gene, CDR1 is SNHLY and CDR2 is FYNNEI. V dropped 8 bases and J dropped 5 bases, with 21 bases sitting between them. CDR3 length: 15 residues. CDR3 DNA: TGTGCCAGCGGAAAGGGGGTGGGCAAGGCGACTGAAGCTTTCTTT. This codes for CASGKGVGKATEAFF.

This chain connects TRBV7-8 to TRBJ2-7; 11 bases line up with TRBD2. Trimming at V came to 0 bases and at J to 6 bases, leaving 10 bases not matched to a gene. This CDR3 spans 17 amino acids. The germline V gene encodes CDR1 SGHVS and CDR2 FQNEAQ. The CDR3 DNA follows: TGTGCCAGCAGCTTAGCGGGGATAGCGGGGGGGCATCTCGAGCAGTACTTC. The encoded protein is CASSLAGIAGGHLEQYF.

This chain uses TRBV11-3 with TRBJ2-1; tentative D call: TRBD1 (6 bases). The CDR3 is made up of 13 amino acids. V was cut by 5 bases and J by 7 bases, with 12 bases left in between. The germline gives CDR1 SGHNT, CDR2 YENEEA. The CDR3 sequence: CASSLGQQNEQFF. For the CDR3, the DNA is TGTGCCAGCAGCCTCGGACAGCAAAATGAGCAGTTCTTC.

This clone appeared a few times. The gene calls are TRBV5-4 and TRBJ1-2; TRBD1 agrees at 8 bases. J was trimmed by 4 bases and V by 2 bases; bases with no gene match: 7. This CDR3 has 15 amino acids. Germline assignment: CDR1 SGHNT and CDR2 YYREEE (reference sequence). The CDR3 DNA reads TGTGCCAGCAGCTTCGTCCCAGGGGGCGCCTATGGCTACACCTTC. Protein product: CASSFVPGGAYGYTF.

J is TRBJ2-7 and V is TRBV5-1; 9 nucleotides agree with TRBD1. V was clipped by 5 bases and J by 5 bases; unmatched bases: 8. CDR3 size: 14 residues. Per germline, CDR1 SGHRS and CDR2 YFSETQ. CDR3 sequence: CASRPGTGIDEQYF. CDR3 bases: TGCGCCAGCAGACCCGGGACAGGGATTGACGAGCAGTACTTC.

In nucleotides, the CDR3 is TGCGCCAGCAGTGAGTCGATCTTGACGGGTGCTATGCAGTACTTC. It encodes CASSESILTGAMQYF. This chain connects TRBV10-1 to TRBJ2-7; no reliable D call. Between the trimmed V and J ends, which lost 0 bases and 9 bases, there was a span of 18 bases. Germline CDR1 reads WNHNN; CDR2 reads SYGVQD (reference sequence). The CDR3 is made up of 15 amino acids.

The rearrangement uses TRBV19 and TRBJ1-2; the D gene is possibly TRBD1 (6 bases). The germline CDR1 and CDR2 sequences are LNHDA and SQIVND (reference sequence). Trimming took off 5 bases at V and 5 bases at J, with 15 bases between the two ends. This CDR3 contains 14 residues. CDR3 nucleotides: TGTGCCAGTAGTCCCAGGGGTGTGATTTATGGCTACACCTTC. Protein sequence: CASSPRGVIYGYTF.

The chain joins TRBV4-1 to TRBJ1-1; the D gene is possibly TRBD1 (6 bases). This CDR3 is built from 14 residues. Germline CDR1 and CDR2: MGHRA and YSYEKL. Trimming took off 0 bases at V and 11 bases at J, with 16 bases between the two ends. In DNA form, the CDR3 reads TGCGCCAGCAGCCAAGACCCCCGAGGGGGTAGGGCTTTCTTT. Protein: CASSQDPRGGRAFF.

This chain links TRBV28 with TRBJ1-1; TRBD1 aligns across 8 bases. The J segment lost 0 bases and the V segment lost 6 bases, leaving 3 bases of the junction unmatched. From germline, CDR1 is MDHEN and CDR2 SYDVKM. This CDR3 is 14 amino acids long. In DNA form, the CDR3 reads TGTGCCAGCAGATACAGGGGGATGAACACTGAAGCTTTCTTT. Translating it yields CASRYRGMNTEAFF.

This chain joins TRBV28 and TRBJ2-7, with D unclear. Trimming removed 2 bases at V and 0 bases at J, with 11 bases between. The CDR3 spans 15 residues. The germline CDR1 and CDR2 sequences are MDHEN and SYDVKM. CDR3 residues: CASSLVDRLSYEQYF. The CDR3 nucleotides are TGTGCCAGCAGTTTAGTAGACCGACTCTCCTACGAGCAGTACTTC.

CDR3 in DNA: TGCGCCAGCAGCTTGGATTGGTTAGTTTCCTACGAGCAGTACTTC. It specifies CASSLDWLVSYEQYF. The V call is TRBV5-1, the J call TRBJ2-7, with D unclear. There are 15 residues in the CDR3. CDR1 is SGHRS and CDR2 is YFSETQ in the germline V gene. V was clipped by 0 bases and J by 1 base, with 11 bases between them.

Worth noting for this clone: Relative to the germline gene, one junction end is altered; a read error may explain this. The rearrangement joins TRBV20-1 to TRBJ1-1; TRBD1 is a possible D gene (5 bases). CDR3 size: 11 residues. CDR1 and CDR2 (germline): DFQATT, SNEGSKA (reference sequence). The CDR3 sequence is CSAQPPGGFTF. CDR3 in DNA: TGCAGTGCCCAACCCCCTGGGGGGTTTACATTT.

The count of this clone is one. CDR3 coding DNA: TGTGCCAGCAGGGAGGGCTTAAATCAGCCCCAGCATTTT. Translated, it gives CASREGLNQPQHF. The V and J genes are TRBV6-5 and TRBJ1-5, with D unclear. This CDR3 comprises 13 residues. The germline gives CDR1 MNHEY, CDR2 SVGAGI. V lost 6 bases to trimming and J lost 4 bases, with 10 bases between them.

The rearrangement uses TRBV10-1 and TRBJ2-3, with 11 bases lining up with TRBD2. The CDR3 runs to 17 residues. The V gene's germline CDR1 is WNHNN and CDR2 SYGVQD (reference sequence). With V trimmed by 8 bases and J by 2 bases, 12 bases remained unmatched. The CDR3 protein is CASPKELAGDLTDTQYF. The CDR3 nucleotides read TGCGCCAGCCCTAAAGAACTAGCGGGGGACCTCACAGATACGCAGTATTTT.

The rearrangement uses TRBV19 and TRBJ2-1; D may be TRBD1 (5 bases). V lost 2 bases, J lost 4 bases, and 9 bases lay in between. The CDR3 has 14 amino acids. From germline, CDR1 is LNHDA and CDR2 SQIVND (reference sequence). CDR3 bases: TGTGCCAGTAGTATACAGGGTGCATACAATGAGCAGTTCTTC. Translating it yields CASSIQGAYNEQFF.

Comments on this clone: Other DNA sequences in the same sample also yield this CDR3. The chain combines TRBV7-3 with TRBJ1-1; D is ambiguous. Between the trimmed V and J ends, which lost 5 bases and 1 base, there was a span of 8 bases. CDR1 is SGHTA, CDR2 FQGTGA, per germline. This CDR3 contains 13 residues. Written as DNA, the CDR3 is TGTGCCAGCAGCCTTACAAGGAACACTGAAGCTTTCTTT. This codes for CASSLTRNTEAFF.

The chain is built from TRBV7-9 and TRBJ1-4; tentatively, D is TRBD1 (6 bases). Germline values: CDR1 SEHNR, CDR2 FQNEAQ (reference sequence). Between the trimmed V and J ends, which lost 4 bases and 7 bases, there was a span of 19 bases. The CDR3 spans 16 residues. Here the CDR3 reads CASSSSNQGRSEKLFF. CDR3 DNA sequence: TGTGCCAGCAGCTCTAGTAACCAGGGGCGGAGTGAAAAACTGTTTTTT.

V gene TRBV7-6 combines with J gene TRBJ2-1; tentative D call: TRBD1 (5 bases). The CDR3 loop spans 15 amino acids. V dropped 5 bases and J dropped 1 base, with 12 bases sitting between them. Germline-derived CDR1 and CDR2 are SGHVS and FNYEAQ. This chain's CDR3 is CASSLADRSYNEQFF. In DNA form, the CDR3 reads TGTGCCAGCAGCCTGGCAGACAGATCCTACAATGAGCAGTTCTTC. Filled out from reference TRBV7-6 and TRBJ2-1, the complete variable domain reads GAGVSQSPRYKVTKRGQDVALRCDPISGHVSLYWYRQALGQGPEFLTYFNYEAQQDKSGLPNDRFSAERPEGSISTLTIQRTEQRDSAMYRCASSLADRSYNEQFFGPGTRLTVL.

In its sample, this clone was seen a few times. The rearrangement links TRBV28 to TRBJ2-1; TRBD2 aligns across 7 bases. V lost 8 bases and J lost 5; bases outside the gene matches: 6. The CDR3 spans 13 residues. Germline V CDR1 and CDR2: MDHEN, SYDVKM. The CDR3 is CASLGGRHNEQFF. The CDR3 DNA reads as TGTGCCAGCCTTGGCGGGAGACACAATGAGCAGTTCTTC.

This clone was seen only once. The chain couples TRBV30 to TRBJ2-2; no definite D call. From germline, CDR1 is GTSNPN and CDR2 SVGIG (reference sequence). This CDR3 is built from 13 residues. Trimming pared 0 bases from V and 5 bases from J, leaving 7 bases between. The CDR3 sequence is CAWSVLKTGELFF. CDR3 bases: TGTGCCTGGAGTGTACTAAAGACCGGGGAGCTGTTTTTT.

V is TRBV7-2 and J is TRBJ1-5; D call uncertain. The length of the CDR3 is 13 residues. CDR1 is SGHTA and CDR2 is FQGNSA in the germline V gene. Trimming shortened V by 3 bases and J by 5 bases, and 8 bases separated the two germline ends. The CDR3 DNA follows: TGTGCCAGCAGCTTTCGGGATGATCAGCCCCAGCATTTT. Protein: CASSFRDDQPQHF.

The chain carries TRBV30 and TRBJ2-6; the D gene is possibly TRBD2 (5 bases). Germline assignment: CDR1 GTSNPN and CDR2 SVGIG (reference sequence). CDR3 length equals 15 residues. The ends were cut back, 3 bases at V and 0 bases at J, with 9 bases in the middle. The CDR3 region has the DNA TGTGCCTGGAGACGGAGGAGCTCTGGGGCCAACGTCCTGACTTTC. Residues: CAWRRRSSGANVLTF. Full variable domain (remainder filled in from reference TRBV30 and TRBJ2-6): SQTIHQWPATLVQPVGSPLSLECTVEGTSNPNLYWYRQAAGRGLQLLFYSVGIGQISSEVPQNLSASRPQDRQFILSSKKLLLSDSGFYLCAWRRRSSGANVLTFGAGSRLTVL.

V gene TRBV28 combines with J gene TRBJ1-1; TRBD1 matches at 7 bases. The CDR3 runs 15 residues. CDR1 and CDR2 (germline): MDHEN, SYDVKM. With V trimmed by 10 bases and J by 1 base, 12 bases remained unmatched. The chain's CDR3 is CAIRRRGQTNTEAFF. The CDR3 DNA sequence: TGTGCCATTAGGCGACGGGGACAGACGAACACTGAAGCTTTCTTT.